Below are 30 T cell receptor beta chains sequenced from a single sample in a study of blood T cell repertoires in COVID-19. Assay: immunoSEQ multiplex PCR; the TCRdb copy retains only in-frame clones and omits some. The sample has under 80,000 clones; 79% are singletons. Specimen: peripheral blood. The receptor source for this set is a human donor in a cohort sampled during active COVID-19.

This rearrangement joins TRBV2 to TRBJ2-2; 9 bases fit TRBD2. The CDR3 totals 15 residues. Losses at the gene ends were 4 bases for V and 1 base for J; bases not matched to a gene: 1. CDR1 and CDR2 from the germline V gene are SNHLY and FYNNEI. The CDR3 coding sequence is TGTGCCAGCAGTGTTAGCGGGAGGAACACCGGGGAGCTGTTTTTT. This codes for CASSVSGRNTGELFF.

The chain joins TRBV5-1 to TRBJ2-7; D perhaps matches TRBD2 (6 bases). This CDR3 is 15 amino acids long. V lost 5 bases to trimming and J lost 6 bases, with 21 bases between them. Germline V CDR1 and CDR2: SGHRS, YFSETQ. CDR3 region: CASSGFGSSWGEQYF. The DNA of the CDR3 is TGCGCCAGCAGTGGCTTCGGGAGTTCGTGGGGCGAGCAGTACTTC.

The chain employs TRBV5-1 and TRBJ1-5, with 7 nucleotides matching TRBD1. This CDR3 region has 15 residues. The junction had 6 bases not matched to a gene; V was cut back by 4 bases and J by 2 bases. Per the germline V gene, CDR1 is SGHRS and CDR2 is YFSETQ. The CDR3 sequence is CASSADGQGNQPQHF. CDR3 nucleotide sequence: TGCGCCAGCAGCGCTGACGGACAGGGCAATCAGCCCCAGCATTTT.

This rearrangement joins TRBV5-1 to TRBJ2-1, with D perhaps matching TRBD1 (6 bases). The CDR3 is made up of 13 amino acids. The germline CDR1 and CDR2 sequences are SGHRS and YFSETQ. V gave up 3 bases and J gave up 8 bases, with 12 bases separating them. This CDR3 reads CASSWDMGHEQFF. The DNA of the CDR3 is TGCGCCAGCAGCTGGGACATGGGGCATGAGCAGTTCTTC.

This rearrangement joins TRBV9 to TRBJ1-1; a weak D match, TRBD1 (5 bases). The CDR3 runs 15 residues. The germline V gene encodes CDR1 SGDLS and CDR2 YYNGEE. Trimming took 5 bases from V and 6 from J, leaving 20 bases between them. The CDR3 DNA follows: TGTGCCAGCAGTGGGGCGGTTTCAGGGCTTTCTGAAGCTTTCTTT. Translated, it gives CASSGAVSGLSEAFF.

The V call is TRBV5-6, the J call TRBJ2-3; 7 bases are a match to TRBD1. Germline V CDR1 and CDR2: SGHDT, YYEEEE. The J segment lost 0 bases and the V segment lost 2 bases, leaving 3 bases of the junction unmatched. The CDR3 loop spans 15 amino acids. The CDR3 DNA reads TGTGCCAGCAGCTTCCTGGGACAGAGCACAGATACGCAGTATTTT. Protein sequence: CASSFLGQSTDTQYF.

The J gene is TRBJ1-1, the V gene TRBV19; D not certain. CDR1 LNHDA and CDR2 SQIVND come from the germline V gene (reference sequence). CDR3 length equals 12 residues. The V gene lost 7 bases and the J gene lost 7 bases, with 13 bases spanning the gap. CDR3 loop: CASTSAAIEAFF. The CDR3 DNA sequence: TGTGCCAGTACCTCGGCGGCCATTGAAGCTTTCTTT.

The J gene is TRBJ1-2, the V gene TRBV27; D is perhaps TRBD1 (5 bases). The V gene's germline CDR1 is MNHEY and CDR2 SMNVEV (reference sequence). V was clipped by 4 bases and J by 7 bases, with 10 bases between them. This CDR3 has 12 amino acids. The DNA for the CDR3 is TGTGCCAGCAGTTCAGGGTTCGGTGGCTACACCTTC. This translates into CASSSGFGGYTF.

The J gene is TRBJ2-7, the V gene TRBV9; possibly TRBD2 for D (5 bases). Germline V gene lookup returns CDR1 SGDLS and CDR2 YYNGEE. V was clipped by 2 bases and J by 2 bases, with 17 bases between them. The CDR3 is 16 amino acids. CDR3 in amino acids: CASSVGPPWRPYEQYF. CDR3 nucleotide sequence: TGTGCCAGCAGCGTCGGGCCGCCTTGGAGGCCCTACGAGCAGTACTTC.

The chain carries TRBV7-8 and TRBJ2-1, with D tentatively TRBD2 (6 bases). Germline values: CDR1 SGHVS, CDR2 FQNEAQ. The CDR3 covers 15 residues. Trimming took 1 base from V and 1 from J, leaving 8 bases between them. The CDR3 nucleotides read TGTGCCAGCAGCTTAGAGCGGGTTTCCTACAATGAGCAGTTCTTC. This sequence encodes CASSLERVSYNEQFF.

This clone was counted many times. This chain connects TRBV19 to TRBJ1-5; 9 nucleotides match TRBD1. Germline loops: CDR1 LNHDA, CDR2 SQIVND (reference sequence). The CDR3 loop spans 19 amino acids. The V segment lost 3 bases and the J segment 6 bases; nucleotides outside the gene matches: 18. For the CDR3, the DNA is TGTGCCAGTAGTATTTCACTCATCATAACCGGGACAGGGTCTCAGCCCCAGCATTTT. This gives the protein CASSISLIITGTGSQPQHF. Filled out from reference TRBV19 and TRBJ1-5, the complete variable domain reads DGGITQSPKYLFRKEGQNVTLSCEQNLNHDAMYWYRQDPGQGLRLIYYSQIVNDFQKGDIAEGYSVSREKKESFPLTVTSAQKNPTAFYLCASSISLIITGTGSQPQHFGDGTRLSIL.

V is TRBV27 and J is TRBJ2-1; a weak D match, TRBD2 (6 bases). The CDR3 spans 13 residues. Trimming stripped 3 bases from V and 4 bases from J, with 7 bases between. In germline, CDR1 is MNHEY, CDR2 SMNVEV (reference sequence). CDR3 loop: CASSLGGYNEQFF. The DNA of the CDR3 is TGTGCCAGCAGTTTGGGGGGTTACAATGAGCAGTTCTTC.

Here the CDR3 DNA reads TGTGCCAGTAGTCCCCGTCAGGGCTACGAGCAGTACTTC. This sequence encodes CASSPRQGYEQYF. This sequence joins TRBV19 and TRBJ2-7; D is perhaps TRBD1 (5 bases). This CDR3 has 13 residues. The V end was cut by 5 bases, the J end by 3 bases, with 11 bases between. CDR1 and CDR2 from the germline V gene are LNHDA and SQIVND (reference sequence).

This clone was counted a few times. The gene calls are TRBV12-3 or TRBV12-4 and TRBJ2-7; TRBD2 agrees at 10 bases. V lost 0 bases and J lost 9; bases outside the gene matches: 2. The CDR3 has 13 residues. The CDR3 sequence is CASSLAAGGGQYF. CDR3 nucleotide sequence: TGTGCCAGCAGTTTAGCAGCGGGAGGGGGGCAGTACTTC.

The genes are TRBV4-1 and TRBJ2-1, with D perhaps TRBD2 (5 bases). The V end was cut by 0 bases, the J end by 2 bases, with 11 bases between. Germline V gene lookup returns CDR1 MGHRA and CDR2 YSYEKL. This CDR3 is 16 amino acids long. The CDR3 DNA reads TGCGCCAGCAGCCAAGAAAAAAGCGGCACCTACAATGAGCAGTTCTTC. It encodes CASSQEKSGTYNEQFF.

The genes are TRBV5-5 and TRBJ1-2; a possible D gene is TRBD1 (5 bases). Germline CDR1 and CDR2: SGHKS and YYEKEE (reference sequence). This CDR3 contains 13 residues. V lost 4 bases to trimming and J lost 4 bases, with 11 bases between them. CDR3 amino acids: CASSGQGGYGYTF. The CDR3 DNA reads TGTGCCAGCAGCGGGCAGGGTGGCTATGGCTACACCTTC.

This clone was seen just once. The chain carries TRBV11-3 and TRBJ2-5; 7 bases align to TRBD2. Germline V CDR1 and CDR2: SGHNT, YENEEA. This CDR3 has 15 residues. V lost 0 bases, J lost 3 bases, and 4 bases stayed unmatched. In DNA, the CDR3 is TGTGCCAGCAGCTTAGAATTGGCGGGAGAAGAGACCCAGTACTTC. This translates into CASSLELAGEETQYF.

The count of this clone is one. This chain links TRBV19 with TRBJ1-1; 8 positions match TRBD1. With V trimmed by 5 bases and J by 4 bases, 12 bases remained unmatched. Germline CDR1 is LNHDA and CDR2 is SQIVND (reference sequence). The length of the CDR3 is 16 residues. CDR3 in DNA: TGTGCCAGTAGTGTATCTACGGACAGGGTAGGCACTGAAGCTTTCTTT. This sequence encodes CASSVSTDRVGTEAFF.

This clone was counted between two and nine times. The chain links TRBV7-9 to TRBJ1-1, with D possibly TRBD1 on 6 matching bases. CDR3 size: 14 residues. V shed 5 bases and J shed 6 bases, with 16 bases lying between them. Per the germline V gene, CDR1 is SEHNR and CDR2 is FQNEAQ (reference sequence). For the CDR3, the DNA is TGTGCCAGCAGCCTCAAGGGGGGGATAGCTGAAGCTTTCTTT. As protein: CASSLKGGIAEAFF.

This rearrangement joins TRBV11-2 to TRBJ2-7; 13 bases agree with TRBD2. J lost 9 bases, V lost 5 bases, and 7 bases had no gene match. Germline assignment: CDR1 SGHAT and CDR2 FQNNGV. The CDR3 covers 14 residues. CDR3 residues: CASSPAGTSGTQYF. CDR3 bases: TGTGCCAGCAGCCCCGCCGGGACTAGCGGGACGCAGTACTTC.

The genes are TRBV15 and TRBJ2-7; 7 bases are shared with TRBD1. The V gene end was trimmed by 5 bases and the J gene end by 2 bases; junction bases not matched to a gene: 6. The CDR3 extends over 14 amino acids. Germline CDR1 is LNHNV and CDR2 is YYDKDF (reference sequence). The CDR3 DNA reads TGTGCCACCAGCGTAGACAGGGCCACCTACGAGCAGTACTTC. Translation: CATSVDRATYEQYF.

The sample holds a few counts of this clone. This chain joins TRBV3-1 (or the pseudogene TRBV3-2) and TRBJ1-2; TRBD1 matches 7 bases. There are 16 residues in the CDR3. Germline-derived CDR1 and CDR2 are LGHDT and YNNKEL (reference sequence). V lost 6 bases and J lost 4; bases outside the gene matches: 14. The CDR3 DNA is TGTGCCAGCAGTCAAACCCGGACAGGCGGAGGCTATGGCTACACCTTC. Its protein is CASSQTRTGGGYGYTF.

The V call is TRBV6-5, the J call TRBJ2-1; maybe TRBD2 (5 bases). This CDR3 contains 13 residues. Trimming stripped 6 bases from V and 4 bases from J, with 10 bases between. Germline V gene data show CDR1 as MNHEY and CDR2 as SVGAGI. CDR3 in amino acids: CASSRTGYNEQFF. CDR3 DNA sequence: TGTGCCAGCAGCCGGACGGGATACAATGAGCAGTTCTTC.

V and J are TRBV7-3 and TRBJ2-5, with D perhaps TRBD1 (6 bases). Germline V gene lookup returns CDR1 SGHTA and CDR2 FQGTGA. CDR3 length: 13 residues. Trimming removed 2 bases at V and 4 bases at J, with 8 bases between. The CDR3 loop reads CASSLGTIETQYF. The CDR3 DNA sequence: TGTGCCAGCAGCTTAGGGACAATAGAGACCCAGTACTTC.

The rearrangement links TRBV7-2 to TRBJ1-4; 7 positions agree with TRBD1. This CDR3 has 15 amino acids. Germline assignment: CDR1 SGHTA and CDR2 FQGNSA. J was trimmed by 5 bases and V by 5 bases; bases with no gene match: 8. This chain's CDR3 is CASSENRGLNEKLFF. CDR3 DNA sequence: TGTGCCAGCAGCGAAAACAGGGGATTAAATGAAAAACTGTTTTTT.

The chain carries TRBV5-1 and TRBJ2-2; D is perhaps TRBD1 (5 bases). The CDR3 has 16 amino acids. The V gene lost 0 bases and the J gene lost 5 bases, with 14 bases spanning the gap. The germline V gene encodes CDR1 SGHRS and CDR2 YFSETQ. CDR3 DNA sequence: TGCGCCAGCAGCTTGGGTGGCAGGGCCGTGACCGGGGAGCTGTTTTTT. This gives the protein CASSLGGRAVTGELFF.

This chain uses TRBV7-3 with TRBJ2-1; D remains ambiguous. There are 13 residues in the CDR3. The V end lost 4 bases, the J end lost 6 bases, and 10 bases lay between the germline ends. CDR1 SGHTA and CDR2 FQGTGA come from the germline V gene. The CDR3 is CASSYHHFNEQFF. The DNA for the CDR3 is TGTGCCAGCAGCTACCACCACTTCAATGAGCAGTTCTTC.

The chain is built from TRBV24-1 and TRBJ2-1; D not certain. CDR1 is KGHDR, CDR2 SFDVKD, per germline. The CDR3 has 14 residues. Trimming removed 5 bases from V and 2 bases from J, with 9 bases in between. CDR3 sequence reads: CATSAGVTYNEQFF. The CDR3 coding sequence is TGTGCCACCAGTGCCGGAGTAACCTACAATGAGCAGTTCTTC.

V gene TRBV29-1 combines with J gene TRBJ1-2; no firm D call. The V end lost 0 bases, the J end lost 8 bases, and 13 bases lay between the germline ends. In germline, CDR1 is SQVTM, CDR2 ANQGSEA. This CDR3 is built from 13 residues. Here the CDR3 DNA reads TGCAGCGTTGAAGAGGCAGTGCCGGGGGGCTACACCTTC. Its protein product is CSVEEAVPGGYTF. The variable domain in full, with the rest retrieved from reference TRBV29-1 and TRBJ1-2, is SAVISQKPSRDICQRGTSLTIQCQVDSQVTMMFWYRQQPGQSLTLIATANQGSEATYESGFVIDKFPISRPNLTFSTLTVSNMSPEDSSIYLCSVEEAVPGGYTFGSGTRLTVV.

This clone has only one observation. The chain has TRBV7-3 and TRBJ2-1; D remains unclear. This CDR3 comprises 14 residues. V shed 2 bases and J shed 7 bases, with 12 bases lying between them. From germline, CDR1 is SGHTA and CDR2 FQGTGA. DNA for the CDR3: TGTGCCAGCAGCTTAGCTGACGGGTCGAATGAGCAGTTCTTC. Translating it yields CASSLADGSNEQFF. Full variable domain (rest looked up from reference TRBV7-3 and TRBJ2-1): GAGVSQTPSNKVTEKGKYVELRCDPISGHTALYWYRQSLGQGPEFLIYFQGTGAADDSGLPNDRFFAVRPEGSVSTLKIQRTERGDSAVYLCASSLADGSNEQFFGPGTRLTVL.